The 21 T cell receptor beta chains listed next were all sequenced from one sample in a study of blood T cell repertoires in COVID-19. Generated by immunoSEQ multiplex PCR, the TCRdb table keeps only in-frame clones and is missing some. The sample comprises some 330,000 clones, over 85% of which are singletons, and 1.5% to 2% rests with the top ten. The specimen was peripheral blood. These receptors all stem from a woman younger than 45 with COVID-19, enrolled during active disease.

This sequence joins TRBV11-1 and TRBJ2-4; the D gene is possibly TRBD1 (7 bases). From germline, CDR1 is SGHAT and CDR2 FQDESV (reference sequence). V shed 4 bases and J shed 6 bases, with 16 bases lying between them. The CDR3 runs 15 residues. The CDR3 sequence is CASSSRGRGGNIQYF. The CDR3 DNA sequence: TGTGCCAGCAGCTCAAGGGGGCGGGGAGGAAACATTCAGTACTTC.

This clone was seen just once. The chain links TRBV5-6 to TRBJ2-7, with a possible D match to TRBD2 (6 bases). Germline lookup yields CDR1 SGHDT and CDR2 YYEEEE. Trimming took off 4 bases at V and 5 bases at J, with 22 bases between the two ends. The CDR3 contains 16 residues. CDR3 protein: CASSQVGSAGSHEQYF. In DNA, the CDR3 is TGTGCCAGCAGCCAAGTCGGGAGCGCAGGTTCCCACGAGCAGTACTTC.

This clone appeared once. The rearrangement links TRBV2 to TRBJ2-7; tentatively, D is TRBD1 (6 bases). This CDR3 has 14 amino acids. Germline V gene lookup returns CDR1 SNHLY and CDR2 FYNNEI. V dropped 5 bases and J dropped 6 bases, with 17 bases sitting between them. CDR3 in DNA: TGTGCCAGCAGTCAACAGGGCTCTTCTTTCGAGCAGTACGTC. Encoded protein: CASSQQGSSFEQYV.

This chain connects TRBV11-2 to TRBJ2-1; 9 nucleotides match TRBD2. Germline-derived CDR1 and CDR2 are SGHAT and FQNNGV. The CDR3 is 16 residues long. J lost 11 bases, V lost 5 bases, and 16 bases had no gene match. CDR3 region: CASSPAVLAGWNKQFF. For the CDR3, the DNA is TGTGCCAGCAGCCCCGCGGTTCTAGCGGGGTGGAATAAGCAGTTCTTC.

The chain carries TRBV5-5 and TRBJ2-7, with 8 bases matching TRBD1. This CDR3 has 14 amino acids. With V trimmed by 3 bases and J by 2 bases, 4 bases remained unmatched. Germline V gene data show CDR1 as SGHKS and CDR2 as YYEKEE (reference sequence). The CDR3 DNA reads TGTGCCAGCAGCTCGCCGGGACAGGCCTACGAGCAGTACTTC. Translating gives CASSSPGQAYEQYF.

The chain recombines TRBV12-3 or TRBV12-4 with TRBJ1-6, with D possibly TRBD1 on 6 matching bases. This CDR3 is built from 13 residues. V gave up 2 bases and J gave up 8 bases, with 7 bases separating them. The CDR3, as DNA: TGTGCCAGCAGTTTAAACAGGGATTCACCCCTCCACTTT. Its translation is CASSLNRDSPLHF.

The V gene is TRBV5-1, the J gene TRBJ2-2, with TRBD1 matching 7 bases. With 4 bases clipped from V and 4 bases from J, the junction kept 7 bases outside the gene matches. CDR1 and CDR2 from the germline V gene are SGHRS and YFSETQ. CDR3 length equals 15 residues. Written as DNA, the CDR3 is TGCGCCAGCAGCGTCCGGGACAGCTCCACCGGGGAGCTGTTTTTT. Translation: CASSVRDSSTGELFF.

The V call is TRBV5-6, the J call TRBJ2-7; TRBD1 agrees at 9 bases. Trimming took 5 bases from V and 6 from J; bases not matched to a gene: 9. CDR3 length: 14 amino acids. Germline V gives CDR1 SGHDT, CDR2 YYEEEE. The CDR3 loop is CASSSTGGSSEQYF. The CDR3 DNA reads as TGTGCCAGCAGTTCAACAGGGGGCTCATCCGAGCAGTACTTC. The full variable domain, completed using reference TRBV5-6 and TRBJ2-7, is DAGVTQSPTHLIKTRGQQVTLRCSPKSGHDTVSWYQQALGQGPQFIFQYYEEEERQRGNFPDRFSGHQFPNYSSELNVNALLLGDSALYLCASSSTGGSSEQYFGPGTRLTVT.

The CDR3 region is CASKSPLLGGNTIYF. Here the CDR3 DNA reads TGTGCCAGCAAGTCCCCCCTTCTGGGCGGAAACACCATATATTTT. The chain has TRBV28 and TRBJ1-3; D is uncertain. The CDR3 extends over 15 amino acids. Germline V lookup: CDR1 MDHEN, CDR2 SYDVKM. Trimming removed 7 bases from V and 4 bases from J, with 17 bases in between.

The table lists this clone with a count of one. CDR3 DNA sequence: TGTGCCAGCAGCTTTACTCTCGAGAGTAACACTGAAGCTTTCTTT. It encodes CASSFTLESNTEAFF. The V gene is TRBV7-9, the J gene TRBJ1-1; D remains ambiguous. The length of the CDR3 is 15 residues. V lost 3 bases and J 2 bases, leaving 13 bases between the germline ends. CDR1 and CDR2 (germline): SEHNR, FQNEAQ (reference sequence).

The genes are TRBV28 and TRBJ1-6; the match to TRBD1 covers 7 bases. The V segment lost 6 bases and the J segment 6 bases; nucleotides outside the gene matches: 8. The CDR3 covers 15 residues. Germline CDR1 reads MDHEN; CDR2 reads SYDVKM. The CDR3 region is CASSLSGTANSPLHF. The CDR3 region has the DNA TGTGCCAGCAGCCTTTCCGGGACAGCTAATTCACCCCTCCACTTT.

The V call is TRBV7-2, the J call TRBJ1-2; TRBD1 agrees at 9 bases. With V trimmed by 5 bases and J by 6 bases, 13 bases remained unmatched. The germline V gene encodes CDR1 SGHTA and CDR2 FQGNSA. The CDR3 runs to 16 residues. The chain's CDR3 is CASSLRDRDRLDGYTF. The CDR3 DNA follows: TGTGCCAGCAGCCTCCGGGACAGGGATCGCCTAGATGGCTACACCTTC.

The CDR3 reads CASSLGLVGFLETQYF. The CDR3 nucleotides read TGTGCCAGCAGTTTAGGACTAGTTGGGTTTTTAGAGACCCAGTACTTC. The chain has TRBV6-2 or TRBV6-3 and TRBJ2-5, with 7 bases that match TRBD2. This CDR3 is built from 16 residues. Germline CDR1 and CDR2: MNHEY and SVGEGT. V shed 4 bases and J 4 bases; nucleotides not matched to a gene: 12.

The chain combines TRBV7-2 with TRBJ2-3; 9 nucleotides agree with TRBD2. The CDR3 sequence is 16 residues long. Per germline, CDR1 SGHTA and CDR2 FQGNSA. The V and J ends lost 5 bases and 0 bases, in that order; junction bases with no gene match: 6. CDR3 in DNA: TGTGCCAGCAGCGTGGGCGGGGGGGCGAGCACAGATACGCAGTATTTT. Translating it yields CASSVGGGASTDTQYF.

About this clone: This specimen includes other DNA sequences encoding the same CDR3. The chain employs TRBV6-5 and TRBJ2-1; 8 nucleotides line up with TRBD2. Germline loops: CDR1 MNHEY, CDR2 SVGAGI. After removal of 6 bases from V and 4 bases from J, the junction contained 8 bases not matched to a gene. The length of the CDR3 is 15 residues. CDR3 DNA: TGTGCCAGCAGCCTCAGCGGGGGATCTTACAATGAGCAGTTCTTC. Its translation is CASSLSGGSYNEQFF.

The V gene is TRBV20-1, the J gene TRBJ1-2, with D possibly matching TRBD1 (5 bases). Per germline, CDR1 DFQATT and CDR2 SNEGSKA (reference sequence). Trimming pared 4 bases from V and 5 bases from J, leaving 8 bases between. This CDR3 is built from 11 residues. CDR3 region: CSATRGYGYTF. The DNA for the CDR3 is TGCAGTGCTACTCGGGGGTATGGCTACACCTTC.

The chain couples TRBV3-1 (or the pseudogene TRBV3-2) to TRBJ2-1, with 9 positions matching TRBD2. The CDR3 runs to 15 residues. J lost 4 bases, V lost 2 bases, and 3 bases had no gene match. Germline values: CDR1 LGHDT, CDR2 YNNKEL (reference sequence). The CDR3 here is CASSQIAGVYNEQFF. The CDR3 nucleotides read TGTGCCAGCAGCCAAATAGCGGGGGTGTACAATGAGCAGTTCTTC.

The CDR3 nucleotides are TGTGCCAGCAGCGAAACAGGGGGCATGAACACTGAAGCTTTCTTT. Translated: CASSETGGMNTEAFF. The chain has TRBV9 and TRBJ1-1; 9 bases map to TRBD1. Per the germline V gene, CDR1 is SGDLS and CDR2 is YYNGEE. The CDR3 is 15 amino acids. V trimming: 3 bases; J trimming: 0 bases; junction bases outside the gene matches: 3.

The V and J genes are TRBV2 and TRBJ2-3; 11 nucleotides line up with TRBD2. V lost 4 bases to trimming and J lost 5 bases; unmatched junction nucleotides: 8. The CDR3 covers 16 residues. Germline CDR1 is SNHLY and CDR2 is FYNNEI. The CDR3 here is CASSGGLAGGRDTQYF. The DNA for the CDR3 is TGTGCCAGCAGTGGCGGGTTAGCGGGGGGGCGAGATACGCAGTATTTT.

Concerning this clone itself: The identical CDR3 is also encoded by other nucleotide sequences in the sample. CDR3: CASSLVGTGRMNTEAFF. For the CDR3, the DNA is TGTGCCAGCAGCTTAGTGGGCACCGGGAGGATGAACACTGAAGCTTTCTTT. The V gene is TRBV7-9, the J gene TRBJ1-1; no clear D. Germline V CDR1 and CDR2: SEHNR, FQNEAQ (reference sequence). The CDR3 has 17 residues. Trimming shortened V by 1 base and J by 0 bases, and 15 bases separated the two germline ends.

A remark on this clone: A much larger clone lies one base from this, so it may be a read error. This chain connects TRBV7-9 to TRBJ2-3, with 8 bases identical to TRBD2. The CDR3 extends over 13 amino acids. From germline, CDR1 is SEHNR and CDR2 FQNEAQ (reference sequence). The J segment lost 4 bases and the V segment lost 5 bases, leaving 2 bases of the junction unmatched. In DNA, the CDR3 is TGTGCCAGCAGCCCTAGCGGGCCAGATACGCAGTATTTT. Amino acid sequence: CASSPSGPDTQYF.